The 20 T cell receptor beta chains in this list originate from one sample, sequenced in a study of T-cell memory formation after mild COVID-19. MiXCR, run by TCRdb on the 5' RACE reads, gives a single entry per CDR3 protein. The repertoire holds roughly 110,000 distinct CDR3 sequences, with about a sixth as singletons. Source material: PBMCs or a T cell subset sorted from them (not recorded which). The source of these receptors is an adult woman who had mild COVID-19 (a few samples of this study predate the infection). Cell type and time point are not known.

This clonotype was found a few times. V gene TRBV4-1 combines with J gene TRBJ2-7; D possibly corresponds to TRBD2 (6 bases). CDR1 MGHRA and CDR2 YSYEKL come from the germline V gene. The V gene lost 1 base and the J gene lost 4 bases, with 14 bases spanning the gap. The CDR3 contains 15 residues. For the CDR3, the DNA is TGCGCCAGCAGCCAAGGGCCGGGAGCTGGGTACGAGCAGTACTTC. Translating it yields CASSQGPGAGYEQYF.

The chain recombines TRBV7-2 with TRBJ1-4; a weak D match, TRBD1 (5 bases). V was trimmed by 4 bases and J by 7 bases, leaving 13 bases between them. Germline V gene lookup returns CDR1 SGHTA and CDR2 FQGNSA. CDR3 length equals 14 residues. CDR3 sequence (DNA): TGTGCCAGCAGCTGGAGATTGGGGGTTGAAAAACTGTTTTTT. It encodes CASSWRLGVEKLFF. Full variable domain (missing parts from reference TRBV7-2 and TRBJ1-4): GAGVSQSPSNKVTEKGKDVELRCDPISGHTALYWYRQSLGQGLEFLIYFQGNSAPDKSGLPSDRFSAERTGGSVSTLTIQRTQQEDSAVYLCASSWRLGVEKLFFGSGTQLSVL.

DNA for the CDR3: TGTGCCACCAGCAGAGATGGGCAGTCATCCTACGAGCAGTACTTC. Amino acids: CATSRDGQSSYEQYF. V usage is TRBV15 and J usage is TRBJ2-7; unclear D gene. Between the trimmed V and J ends, which lost 0 bases and 1 base, there was a span of 10 bases. This CDR3 comprises 15 residues. CDR1 and CDR2 (germline): LNHNV, YYDKDF (reference sequence).

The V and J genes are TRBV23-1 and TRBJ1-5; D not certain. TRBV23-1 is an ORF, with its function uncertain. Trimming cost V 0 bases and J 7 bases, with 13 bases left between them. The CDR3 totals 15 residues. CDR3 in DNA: TGCGCCAGCAGTCAATCGGAGGTCGAAGGGCAGCCCCAGCATTTT. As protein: CASSQSEVEGQPQHF.

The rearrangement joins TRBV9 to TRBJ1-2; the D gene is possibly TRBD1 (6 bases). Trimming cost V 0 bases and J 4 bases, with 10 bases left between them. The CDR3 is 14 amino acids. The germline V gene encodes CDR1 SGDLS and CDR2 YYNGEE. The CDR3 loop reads CASSVAGGTYGYTF. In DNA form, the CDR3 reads TGTGCCAGCAGCGTAGCGGGGGGCACCTATGGCTACACCTTC.

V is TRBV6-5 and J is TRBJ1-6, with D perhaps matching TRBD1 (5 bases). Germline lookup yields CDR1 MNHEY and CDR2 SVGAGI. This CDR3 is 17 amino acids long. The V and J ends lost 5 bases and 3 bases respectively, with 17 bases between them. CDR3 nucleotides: TGTGCCAGCAGTCCCTGGGCAGGGAGCAACTATAATTCACCCCTCCACTTT. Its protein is CASSPWAGSNYNSPLHF.

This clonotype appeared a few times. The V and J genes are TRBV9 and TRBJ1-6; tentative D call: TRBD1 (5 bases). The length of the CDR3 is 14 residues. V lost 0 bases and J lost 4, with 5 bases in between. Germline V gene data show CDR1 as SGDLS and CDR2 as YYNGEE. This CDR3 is CASSVAGYNSPLHF. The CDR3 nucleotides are TGTGCCAGCAGCGTAGCAGGGTATAATTCACCCCTCCACTTT.

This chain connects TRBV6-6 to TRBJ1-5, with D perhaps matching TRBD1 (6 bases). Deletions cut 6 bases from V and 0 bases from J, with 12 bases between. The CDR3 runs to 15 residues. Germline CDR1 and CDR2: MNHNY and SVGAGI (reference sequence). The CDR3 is CASSSGTHSNQPQHF. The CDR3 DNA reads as TGTGCCAGCAGCTCCGGGACACATAGCAATCAGCCCCAGCATTTT.

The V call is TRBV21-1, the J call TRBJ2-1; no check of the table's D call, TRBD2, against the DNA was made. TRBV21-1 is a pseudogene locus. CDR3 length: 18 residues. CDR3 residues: CASSNSSGRAASYNEQFF. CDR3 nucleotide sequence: TGTGCCAGCAGCAACTCTAGCGGGAGGGCCGCCTCCTACAATGAGCAGTTCTTC.

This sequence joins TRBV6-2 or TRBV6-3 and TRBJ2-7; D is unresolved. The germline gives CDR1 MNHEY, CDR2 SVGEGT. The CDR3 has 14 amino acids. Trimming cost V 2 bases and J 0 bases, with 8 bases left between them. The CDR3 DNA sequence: TGTGCCAGCAGTTACGACCCCAGCTCCTACGAGCAGTACTTC. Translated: CASSYDPSSYEQYF.

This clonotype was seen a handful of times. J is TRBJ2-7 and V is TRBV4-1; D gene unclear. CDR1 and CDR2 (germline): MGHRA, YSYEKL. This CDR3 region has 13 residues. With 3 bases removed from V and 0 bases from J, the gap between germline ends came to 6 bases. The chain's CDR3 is CASSHDISYEQYF. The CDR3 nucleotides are TGCGCCAGCAGCCATGACATCTCCTACGAGCAGTACTTC.

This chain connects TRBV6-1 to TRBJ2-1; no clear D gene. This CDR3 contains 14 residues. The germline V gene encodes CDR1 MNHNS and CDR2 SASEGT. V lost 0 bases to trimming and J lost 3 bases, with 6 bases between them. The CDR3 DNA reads TGTGCCAGCAGTGAAGCGCTACTCTACAATGAGCAGTTCTTC. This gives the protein CASSEALLYNEQFF.

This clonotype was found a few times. This CDR3 is CASEGQSGTEAFF. DNA for the CDR3: TGTGCCAGCGAGGGACAGTCTGGCACTGAAGCTTTCTTT. The rearrangement joins TRBV6-5 to TRBJ1-1, with 7 bases that match TRBD1. V shed 8 bases and J 4 bases; nucleotides not matched to a gene: 7. There are 13 residues in the CDR3. Germline V gives CDR1 MNHEY, CDR2 SVGAGI.

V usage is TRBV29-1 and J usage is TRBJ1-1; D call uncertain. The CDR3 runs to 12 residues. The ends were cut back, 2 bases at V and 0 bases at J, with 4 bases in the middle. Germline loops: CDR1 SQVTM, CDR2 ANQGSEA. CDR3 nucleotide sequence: TGCAGCGTTGAACCTGTGAACACTGAAGCTTTCTTT. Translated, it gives CSVEPVNTEAFF.

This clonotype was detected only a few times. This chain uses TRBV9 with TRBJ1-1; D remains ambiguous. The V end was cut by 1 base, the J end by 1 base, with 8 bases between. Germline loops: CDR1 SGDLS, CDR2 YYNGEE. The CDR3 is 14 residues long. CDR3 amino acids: CASSVQDGNTEAFF. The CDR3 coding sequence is TGTGCCAGCAGCGTACAGGACGGGAACACTGAAGCTTTCTTT.

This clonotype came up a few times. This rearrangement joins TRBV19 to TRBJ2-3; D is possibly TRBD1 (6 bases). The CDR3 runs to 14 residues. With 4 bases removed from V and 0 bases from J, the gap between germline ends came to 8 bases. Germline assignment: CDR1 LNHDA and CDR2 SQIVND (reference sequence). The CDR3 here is CASSNRDSTDTQYF. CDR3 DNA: TGTGCCAGTAGTAACAGGGATAGCACAGATACGCAGTATTTT.

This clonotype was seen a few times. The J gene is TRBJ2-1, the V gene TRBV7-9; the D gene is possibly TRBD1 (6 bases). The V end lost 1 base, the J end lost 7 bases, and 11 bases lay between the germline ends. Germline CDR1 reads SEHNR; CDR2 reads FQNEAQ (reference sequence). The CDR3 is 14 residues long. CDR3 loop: CASSLVQGRNEQFF. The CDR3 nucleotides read TGTGCCAGCAGCTTAGTACAGGGTAGGAATGAGCAGTTCTTC.

In nucleotides, the CDR3 is TGTGCCAGCAGGTATACAGGTGACACTGAAGCTTTCTTT. As protein: CASRYTGDTEAFF. The V call is TRBV12-3 or TRBV12-4, the J call TRBJ1-1; weak D call: TRBD1 (5 bases). The germline V and J ends were trimmed by 6 bases and 3 bases, with 11 bases remaining between them. The CDR3 extends over 13 amino acids.

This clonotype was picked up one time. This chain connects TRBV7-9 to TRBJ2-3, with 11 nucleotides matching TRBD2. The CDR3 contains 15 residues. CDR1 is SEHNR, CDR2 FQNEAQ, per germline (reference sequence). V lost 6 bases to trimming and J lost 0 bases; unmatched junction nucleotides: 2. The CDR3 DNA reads TGTGCCAGCAGAGGACTAGCGGGTAGCACAGATACGCAGTATTTT. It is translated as CASRGLAGSTDTQYF.

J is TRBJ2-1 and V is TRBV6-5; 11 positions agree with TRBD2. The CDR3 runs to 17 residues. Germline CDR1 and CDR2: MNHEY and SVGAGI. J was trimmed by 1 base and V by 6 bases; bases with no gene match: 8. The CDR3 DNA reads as TGTGCCAGCAGCCCCCCGTCTAGCGGGAGGTCCTACAATGAGCAGTTCTTC. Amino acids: CASSPPSSGRSYNEQFF.